This entry features one TCR beta chain sequence. The specificity of this receptor is unknown. No base quality information exists; no much larger clone differs at one position. From its cysteine to its phenylalanine, the CDR3 spans 15 amino acids. The only DNA kept is the CDR3, 45 bases in frame from the first base. According to the germline V gene, CDR1 reads MDHEN and CDR2 reads SYDVKM. The germline V end is reduced by 4 bases and the J end by 0 bases; junction bases left unmatched: 5. Samples from volunteer blood donors who had recovered from COVID-19 were contributed by a second Seattle source. The collaborating institutions used their own protocols to collect whole blood in K2EDTA tubes. For TCRbeta analysis, collaborators shipped samples in one of three forms: frozen whole blood, isolated PBMCs, or DNA extracted from either of those sample types. This sample stems from a study of blood T cell repertoires in COVID-19 (dated by TCRdb to 2018 to 2020). Concerning the study at large: Samples covering the acute and convalescent phases of COVID-19 were provided by collaborators in the United States, Italy and Spain. Deeply sampled blood TCRbeta repertoires from subjects exposed to, actively infected with, or recovered from COVID-19 were included in the dataset. Sample metadata almost always included a de-identified subject ID, COVID-19 status, age in years and sex. The repertoires were made available in a free public database intended to serve as a resource for research on the immune response to SARS-CoV-2. Where available, HLA class I and class II types were obtained from metadata supplied by the sample provider rather than from assay-based typing. The prospective study material was composed of cDNA or gDNA derived from T cells, B-cell-depleted T cells, or PBMCs. Samples came from the ongoing ImmuneRACE study (first 160 participants) plus 1,254 subjects from 6 global collaborators.

Study-wide findings and limitations: Clinical and demographic metadata were provided uncurated, with the amount varying by source and participant.

The immunoSEQ Assay, a bias-controlled multiplex PCR, was used to amplify TCRbeta CDR3 regions from genomic DNA. Regarding the original processing steps: The number of nucleated cells in each sample was estimated by amplification of reference gene primers within the assay. To quantify the absolute abundance of each unique TCRbeta CDR3 rearrangement, sequence reads were collapsed and filtered. For each sample, productive Simpson clonality was calculated as the square root of Simpson's diversity index over productive rearrangements. TCRdb re-hosts the immuneACCESS table, in-frame sequences only. Its copies lack some clones; in the studies checked, an unresolved V gene accounts for under half of them, and the cause for the rest is not known. V and J calls and clone size are given by that table; D and trimming were obtained from the DNA. The sample table records about 160,000 clones; about 85% of these occur just once. Of the sample, 10% to 15% is held by the ten largest clones.

Sequenced material: peripheral blood. The clonotype was recovered from a man aged 65 to 85 who had recovered from COVID-19. This chain joins TRBV28 to TRBJ2-7; 8 central nucleotides agree with TRBD2. The CDR3 reads as follows: CASSSPSGSSYEQYF. The DNA is as follows: TGTGCCAGCAGTTCCCCGAGCGGGAGCTCCTACGAGCAGTACTTC.